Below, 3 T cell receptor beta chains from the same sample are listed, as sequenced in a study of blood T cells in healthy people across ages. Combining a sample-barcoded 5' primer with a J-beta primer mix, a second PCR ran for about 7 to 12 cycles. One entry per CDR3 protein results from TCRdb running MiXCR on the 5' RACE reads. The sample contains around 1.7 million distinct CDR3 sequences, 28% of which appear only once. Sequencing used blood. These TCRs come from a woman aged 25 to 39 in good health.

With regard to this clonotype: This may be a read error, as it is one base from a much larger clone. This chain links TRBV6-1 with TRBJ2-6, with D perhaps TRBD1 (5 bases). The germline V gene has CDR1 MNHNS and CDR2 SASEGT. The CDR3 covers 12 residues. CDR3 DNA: TGTGCCAGCAACTCTGGGGCCAGCGTCCTGACTTTC. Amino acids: CASNSGASVLTF.

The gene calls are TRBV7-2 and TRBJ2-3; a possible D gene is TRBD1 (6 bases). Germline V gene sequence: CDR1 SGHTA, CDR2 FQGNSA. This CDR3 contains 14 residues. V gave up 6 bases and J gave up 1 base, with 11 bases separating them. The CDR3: CASRKTGRTDTQYF. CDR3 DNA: TGTGCCAGCAGGAAGACAGGCCGCACAGATACGCAGTATTTT. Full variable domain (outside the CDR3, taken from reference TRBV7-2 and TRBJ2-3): GAGVSQSPSNKVTEKGKDVELRCDPISGHTALYWYRQSLGQGLEFLIYFQGNSAPDKSGLPSDRFSAERTGGSVSTLTIQRTQQEDSAVYLCASRKTGRTDTQYFGPGTRLTVL.

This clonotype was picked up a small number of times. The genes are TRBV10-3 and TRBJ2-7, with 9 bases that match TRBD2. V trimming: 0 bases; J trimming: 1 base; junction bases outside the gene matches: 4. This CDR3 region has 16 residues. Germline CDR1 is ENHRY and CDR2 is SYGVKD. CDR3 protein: CAISESWLAGSYEQYF. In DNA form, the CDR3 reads TGTGCCATCAGTGAGTCTTGGCTAGCGGGATCCTACGAGCAGTACTTC.